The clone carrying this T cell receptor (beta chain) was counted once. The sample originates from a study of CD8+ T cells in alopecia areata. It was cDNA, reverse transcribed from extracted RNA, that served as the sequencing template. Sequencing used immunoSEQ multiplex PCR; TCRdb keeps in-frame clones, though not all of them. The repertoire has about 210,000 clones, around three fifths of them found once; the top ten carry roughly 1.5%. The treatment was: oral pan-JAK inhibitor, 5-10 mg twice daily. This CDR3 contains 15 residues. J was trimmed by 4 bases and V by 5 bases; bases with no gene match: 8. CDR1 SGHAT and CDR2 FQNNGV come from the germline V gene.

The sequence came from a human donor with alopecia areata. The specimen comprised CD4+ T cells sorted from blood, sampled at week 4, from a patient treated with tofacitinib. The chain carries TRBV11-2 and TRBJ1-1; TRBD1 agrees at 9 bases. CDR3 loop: CASSAQGAYGTEAFF. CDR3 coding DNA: TGTGCCAGCAGCGCACAGGGGGCATACGGCACTGAAGCTTTCTTT.